Each of the 7 T cell receptor beta chains below was sequenced from the same sample in a study of CD8 T cells in Susac syndrome. Roughly 0.45 to 1 ug RNA was reverse transcribed with random hexamers. TCRdb analysed the immunoSEQ multiplex PCR reads with MiXCR anew, one entry per CDR3 protein. The data show about 180,000 distinct CDR3 sequences, with 94% seen just once and roughly 0.12% held by the top ten. The specimen sequenced was CD4+ T cells from PBMCs. These receptor sequences come from a human donor with Susac syndrome.

The chain recombines TRBV5-1 with TRBJ2-6; maybe TRBD2 (7 bases). Germline V gene data show CDR1 as SGHRS and CDR2 as YFSETQ. This CDR3 is 18 amino acids long. V dropped 3 bases and J dropped 1 base, with 17 bases sitting between them. CDR3 nucleotides: TGCGCCAGCAGCTCCTGGGGGGGCCGGGGTTCTGGGGCCAACGTCCTGACTTTC. This translates into CASSSWGGRGSGANVLTF.

V is TRBV30 and J is TRBJ2-1; 7 bases agree with TRBD1. The CDR3 length is 19 residues. Germline lookup yields CDR1 GTSNPN and CDR2 SVGIG (reference sequence). The V segment lost 3 bases and the J segment 7 bases; nucleotides outside the gene matches: 24. CDR3: CAWSLKQTSWDSSINEQFF. The CDR3 DNA reads TGTGCCTGGAGCCTAAAACAAACCTCCTGGGACAGTTCGATAAATGAGCAGTTCTTC.

This chain uses TRBV7-2 with TRBJ1-1; TRBD1 matches at 8 bases. The CDR3 covers 14 residues. The ends lost 8 bases at V and 4 bases at J; junction bases unmatched: 9. Per germline, CDR1 SGHTA and CDR2 FQGNSA. In nucleotides, the CDR3 is TGTGCCAGCCGGACAGGGAGGAGTTTCACTGAAGCTTTCTTT. The encoded protein is CASRTGRSFTEAFF.

The rearrangement joins TRBV6-5 to TRBJ2-3; D could derive from TRBD1 or TRBD2 (5 bases each). This CDR3 is built from 14 residues. CDR1 is MNHEY, CDR2 SVGAGI, per germline. The ends were cut back, 6 bases at V and 0 bases at J, with 10 bases in the middle. CDR3 loop: CASRRGPSTDTQYF. In DNA form, the CDR3 reads TGTGCCAGCAGACGGGGACCTAGCACAGATACGCAGTATTTT.

The rearrangement joins TRBV6-6 to TRBJ2-1; 8 nucleotides match TRBD2. Germline assignment: CDR1 MNHNY and CDR2 SVGAGI (reference sequence). V lost 2 bases and J lost 9; bases outside the gene matches: 6. CDR3 length: 14 amino acids. CDR3 coding DNA: TGTGCCAGCAGTTACACTAGCGGTGGGGGTGAGCAGTTCTTC. The encoded protein is CASSYTSGGGEQFF.

This clonotype has only one observation. The chain has TRBV12-3 or TRBV12-4 and TRBJ2-5; 7 positions match TRBD1. V was clipped by 5 bases and J by 3 bases; unmatched bases: 6. The CDR3 loop spans 14 amino acids. CDR3 nucleotides: TGTGCCAGCAGTCTTACCGGGACAGAAGAGACCCAGTACTTC. Amino acid sequence: CASSLTGTEETQYF.

The gene calls are TRBV18 and TRBJ2-7, with no clear D. Germline CDR1 and CDR2: KGHSH and LQKENI. The CDR3 is 14 amino acids. Trimming removed 3 bases from V and 3 bases from J, with 12 bases in between. The chain's CDR3 is CASSPPGPGYEQYF. The CDR3 region has the DNA TGTGCCAGCTCACCTCCCGGACCGGGCTACGAGCAGTACTTC.